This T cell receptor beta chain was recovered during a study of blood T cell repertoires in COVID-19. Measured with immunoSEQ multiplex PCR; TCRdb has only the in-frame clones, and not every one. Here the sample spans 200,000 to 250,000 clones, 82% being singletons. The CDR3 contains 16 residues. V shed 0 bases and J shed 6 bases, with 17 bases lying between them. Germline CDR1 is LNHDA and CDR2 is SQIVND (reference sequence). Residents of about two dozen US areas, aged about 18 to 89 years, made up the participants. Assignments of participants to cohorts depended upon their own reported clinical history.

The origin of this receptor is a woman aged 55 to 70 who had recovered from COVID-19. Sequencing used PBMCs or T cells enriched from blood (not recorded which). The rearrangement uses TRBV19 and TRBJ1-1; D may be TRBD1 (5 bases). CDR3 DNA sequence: TGTGCCAGTAGTATAGATGGGGCCTTCCTTTGGTCTGAAGCTTTCTTT. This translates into CASSIDGAFLWSEAFF.